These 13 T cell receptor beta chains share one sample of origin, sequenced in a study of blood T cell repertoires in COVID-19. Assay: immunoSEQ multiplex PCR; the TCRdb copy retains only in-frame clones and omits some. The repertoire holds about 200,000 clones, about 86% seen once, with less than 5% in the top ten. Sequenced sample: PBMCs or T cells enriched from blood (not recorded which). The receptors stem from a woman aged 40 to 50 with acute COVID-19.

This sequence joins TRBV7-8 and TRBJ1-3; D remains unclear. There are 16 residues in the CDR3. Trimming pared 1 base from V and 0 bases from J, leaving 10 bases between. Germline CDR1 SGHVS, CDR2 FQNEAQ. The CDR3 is CASSLVSGDSGNTIYF. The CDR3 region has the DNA TGTGCCAGCAGCTTAGTGTCGGGTGACTCTGGAAACACCATATATTTT.

As DNA, the CDR3 is TGTGCCATCAGTGGGGACCTAGCGGGAACATCCTCCTACAATGAGCAGTTCTTC. This encodes CAISGDLAGTSSYNEQFF. This chain uses TRBV10-3 with TRBJ2-1, with 9 bases aligning to TRBD2. Germline V gene sequence: CDR1 ENHRY, CDR2 SYGVKD. The ends lost 4 bases at V and 0 bases at J; junction bases unmatched: 10. This CDR3 contains 18 residues.

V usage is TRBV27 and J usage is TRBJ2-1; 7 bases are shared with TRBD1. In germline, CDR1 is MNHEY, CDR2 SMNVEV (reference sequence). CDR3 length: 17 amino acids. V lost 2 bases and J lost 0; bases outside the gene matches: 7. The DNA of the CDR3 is TGTGCCAGCAGTTTAATCCAGGGGGAACCCTCCTACAATGAGCAGTTCTTC. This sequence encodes CASSLIQGEPSYNEQFF.

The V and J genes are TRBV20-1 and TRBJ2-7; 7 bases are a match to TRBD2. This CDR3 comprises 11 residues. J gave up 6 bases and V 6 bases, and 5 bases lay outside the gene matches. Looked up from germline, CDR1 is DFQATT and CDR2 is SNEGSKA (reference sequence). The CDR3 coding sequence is TGCAGTGCGGGGGGGAGGGCCGAGCAGTACTTC. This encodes CSAGGRAEQYF.

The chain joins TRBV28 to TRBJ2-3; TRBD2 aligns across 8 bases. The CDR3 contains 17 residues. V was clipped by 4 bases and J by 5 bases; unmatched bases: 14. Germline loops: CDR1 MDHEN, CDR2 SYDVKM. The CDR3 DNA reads TGTGCCAGCAGTTGGTTCTCGAGGCGGGAGGTGATAGATACGCAGTATTTT. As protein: CASSWFSRREVIDTQYF.

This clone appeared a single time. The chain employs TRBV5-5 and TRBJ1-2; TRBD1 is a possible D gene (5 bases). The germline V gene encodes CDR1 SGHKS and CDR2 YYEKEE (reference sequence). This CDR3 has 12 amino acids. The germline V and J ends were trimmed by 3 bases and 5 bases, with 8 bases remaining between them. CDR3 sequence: CASSYDRYGYTF. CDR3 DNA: TGTGCCAGCAGCTACGACAGATATGGCTACACCTTC.

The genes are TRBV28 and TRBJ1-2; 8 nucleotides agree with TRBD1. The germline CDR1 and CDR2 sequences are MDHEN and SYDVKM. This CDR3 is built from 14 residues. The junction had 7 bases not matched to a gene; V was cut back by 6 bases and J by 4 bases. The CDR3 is CASRPGQGPYGYTF. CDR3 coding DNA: TGTGCCAGCAGACCCGGACAGGGACCCTATGGCTACACCTTC.

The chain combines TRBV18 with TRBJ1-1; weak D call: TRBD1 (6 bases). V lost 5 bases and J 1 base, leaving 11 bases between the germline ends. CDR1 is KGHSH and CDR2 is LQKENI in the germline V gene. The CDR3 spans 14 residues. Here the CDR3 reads CASSGGGQNTEAFF. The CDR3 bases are TGTGCCAGCTCAGGGGGCGGACAGAACACTGAAGCTTTCTTT.

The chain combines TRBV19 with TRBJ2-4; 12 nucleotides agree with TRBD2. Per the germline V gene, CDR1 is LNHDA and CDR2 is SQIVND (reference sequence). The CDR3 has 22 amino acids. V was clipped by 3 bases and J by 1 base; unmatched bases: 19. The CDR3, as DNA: TGTGCCAGTAGTATTTTTCCGACTAGCGGGAGTCTCCGGAGCGTGGCCAAAAACATTCAGTACTTC. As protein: CASSIFPTSGSLRSVAKNIQYF.

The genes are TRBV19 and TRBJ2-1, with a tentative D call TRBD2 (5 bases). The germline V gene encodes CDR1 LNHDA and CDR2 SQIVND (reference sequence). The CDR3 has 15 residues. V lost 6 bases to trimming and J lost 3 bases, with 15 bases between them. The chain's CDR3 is CASSEDPGIYNEQFF. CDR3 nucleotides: TGTGCCAGTAGCGAAGACCCGGGAATCTACAATGAGCAGTTCTTC.

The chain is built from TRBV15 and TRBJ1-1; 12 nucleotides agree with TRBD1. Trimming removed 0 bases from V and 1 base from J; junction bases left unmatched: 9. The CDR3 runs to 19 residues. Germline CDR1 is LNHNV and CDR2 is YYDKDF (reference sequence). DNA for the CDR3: TGTGCCACCAGCAGAGATGCCCCGGGACAGGGGGCGCGGAACACTGAAGCTTTCTTT. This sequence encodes CATSRDAPGQGARNTEAFF.

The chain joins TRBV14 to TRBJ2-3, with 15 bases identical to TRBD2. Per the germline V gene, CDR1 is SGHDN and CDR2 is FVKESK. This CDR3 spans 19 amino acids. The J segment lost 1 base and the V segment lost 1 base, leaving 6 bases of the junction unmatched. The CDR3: CASSQGRTSGRAGTDTQYF. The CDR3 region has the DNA TGTGCCAGCAGCCAAGGCCGGACTAGCGGGAGGGCCGGCACAGATACGCAGTATTTT.

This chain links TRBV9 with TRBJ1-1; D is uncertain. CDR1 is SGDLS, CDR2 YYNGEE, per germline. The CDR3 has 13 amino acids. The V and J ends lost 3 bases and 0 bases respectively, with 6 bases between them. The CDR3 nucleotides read TGTGCCAGCAGCGATTATCTGAACACTGAAGCTTTCTTT. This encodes CASSDYLNTEAFF.